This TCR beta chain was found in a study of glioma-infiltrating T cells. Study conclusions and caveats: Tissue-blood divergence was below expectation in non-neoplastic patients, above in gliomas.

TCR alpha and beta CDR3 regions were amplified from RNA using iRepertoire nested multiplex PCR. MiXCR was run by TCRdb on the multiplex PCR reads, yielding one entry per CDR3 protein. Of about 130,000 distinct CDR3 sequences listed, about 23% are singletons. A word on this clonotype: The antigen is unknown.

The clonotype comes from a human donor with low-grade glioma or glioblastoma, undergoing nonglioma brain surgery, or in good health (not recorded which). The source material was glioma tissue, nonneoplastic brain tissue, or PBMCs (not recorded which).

CDR3 loop: CSVDTGPQPETQYF. The CDR3 region has the DNA TGCAGCGTTGATACGGGGCCTCAACCGGAGACCCAGTACTTC. The gene calls are TRBV29-1 and TRBJ2-5; TRBD1 or TRBD2 may be the D gene (5 bases each). The V gene lost 3 bases and the J gene lost 5 bases, with 16 bases spanning the gap. The length of the CDR3 is 14 residues. Germline V gene data show CDR1 as SQVTM and CDR2 as ANQGSEA.